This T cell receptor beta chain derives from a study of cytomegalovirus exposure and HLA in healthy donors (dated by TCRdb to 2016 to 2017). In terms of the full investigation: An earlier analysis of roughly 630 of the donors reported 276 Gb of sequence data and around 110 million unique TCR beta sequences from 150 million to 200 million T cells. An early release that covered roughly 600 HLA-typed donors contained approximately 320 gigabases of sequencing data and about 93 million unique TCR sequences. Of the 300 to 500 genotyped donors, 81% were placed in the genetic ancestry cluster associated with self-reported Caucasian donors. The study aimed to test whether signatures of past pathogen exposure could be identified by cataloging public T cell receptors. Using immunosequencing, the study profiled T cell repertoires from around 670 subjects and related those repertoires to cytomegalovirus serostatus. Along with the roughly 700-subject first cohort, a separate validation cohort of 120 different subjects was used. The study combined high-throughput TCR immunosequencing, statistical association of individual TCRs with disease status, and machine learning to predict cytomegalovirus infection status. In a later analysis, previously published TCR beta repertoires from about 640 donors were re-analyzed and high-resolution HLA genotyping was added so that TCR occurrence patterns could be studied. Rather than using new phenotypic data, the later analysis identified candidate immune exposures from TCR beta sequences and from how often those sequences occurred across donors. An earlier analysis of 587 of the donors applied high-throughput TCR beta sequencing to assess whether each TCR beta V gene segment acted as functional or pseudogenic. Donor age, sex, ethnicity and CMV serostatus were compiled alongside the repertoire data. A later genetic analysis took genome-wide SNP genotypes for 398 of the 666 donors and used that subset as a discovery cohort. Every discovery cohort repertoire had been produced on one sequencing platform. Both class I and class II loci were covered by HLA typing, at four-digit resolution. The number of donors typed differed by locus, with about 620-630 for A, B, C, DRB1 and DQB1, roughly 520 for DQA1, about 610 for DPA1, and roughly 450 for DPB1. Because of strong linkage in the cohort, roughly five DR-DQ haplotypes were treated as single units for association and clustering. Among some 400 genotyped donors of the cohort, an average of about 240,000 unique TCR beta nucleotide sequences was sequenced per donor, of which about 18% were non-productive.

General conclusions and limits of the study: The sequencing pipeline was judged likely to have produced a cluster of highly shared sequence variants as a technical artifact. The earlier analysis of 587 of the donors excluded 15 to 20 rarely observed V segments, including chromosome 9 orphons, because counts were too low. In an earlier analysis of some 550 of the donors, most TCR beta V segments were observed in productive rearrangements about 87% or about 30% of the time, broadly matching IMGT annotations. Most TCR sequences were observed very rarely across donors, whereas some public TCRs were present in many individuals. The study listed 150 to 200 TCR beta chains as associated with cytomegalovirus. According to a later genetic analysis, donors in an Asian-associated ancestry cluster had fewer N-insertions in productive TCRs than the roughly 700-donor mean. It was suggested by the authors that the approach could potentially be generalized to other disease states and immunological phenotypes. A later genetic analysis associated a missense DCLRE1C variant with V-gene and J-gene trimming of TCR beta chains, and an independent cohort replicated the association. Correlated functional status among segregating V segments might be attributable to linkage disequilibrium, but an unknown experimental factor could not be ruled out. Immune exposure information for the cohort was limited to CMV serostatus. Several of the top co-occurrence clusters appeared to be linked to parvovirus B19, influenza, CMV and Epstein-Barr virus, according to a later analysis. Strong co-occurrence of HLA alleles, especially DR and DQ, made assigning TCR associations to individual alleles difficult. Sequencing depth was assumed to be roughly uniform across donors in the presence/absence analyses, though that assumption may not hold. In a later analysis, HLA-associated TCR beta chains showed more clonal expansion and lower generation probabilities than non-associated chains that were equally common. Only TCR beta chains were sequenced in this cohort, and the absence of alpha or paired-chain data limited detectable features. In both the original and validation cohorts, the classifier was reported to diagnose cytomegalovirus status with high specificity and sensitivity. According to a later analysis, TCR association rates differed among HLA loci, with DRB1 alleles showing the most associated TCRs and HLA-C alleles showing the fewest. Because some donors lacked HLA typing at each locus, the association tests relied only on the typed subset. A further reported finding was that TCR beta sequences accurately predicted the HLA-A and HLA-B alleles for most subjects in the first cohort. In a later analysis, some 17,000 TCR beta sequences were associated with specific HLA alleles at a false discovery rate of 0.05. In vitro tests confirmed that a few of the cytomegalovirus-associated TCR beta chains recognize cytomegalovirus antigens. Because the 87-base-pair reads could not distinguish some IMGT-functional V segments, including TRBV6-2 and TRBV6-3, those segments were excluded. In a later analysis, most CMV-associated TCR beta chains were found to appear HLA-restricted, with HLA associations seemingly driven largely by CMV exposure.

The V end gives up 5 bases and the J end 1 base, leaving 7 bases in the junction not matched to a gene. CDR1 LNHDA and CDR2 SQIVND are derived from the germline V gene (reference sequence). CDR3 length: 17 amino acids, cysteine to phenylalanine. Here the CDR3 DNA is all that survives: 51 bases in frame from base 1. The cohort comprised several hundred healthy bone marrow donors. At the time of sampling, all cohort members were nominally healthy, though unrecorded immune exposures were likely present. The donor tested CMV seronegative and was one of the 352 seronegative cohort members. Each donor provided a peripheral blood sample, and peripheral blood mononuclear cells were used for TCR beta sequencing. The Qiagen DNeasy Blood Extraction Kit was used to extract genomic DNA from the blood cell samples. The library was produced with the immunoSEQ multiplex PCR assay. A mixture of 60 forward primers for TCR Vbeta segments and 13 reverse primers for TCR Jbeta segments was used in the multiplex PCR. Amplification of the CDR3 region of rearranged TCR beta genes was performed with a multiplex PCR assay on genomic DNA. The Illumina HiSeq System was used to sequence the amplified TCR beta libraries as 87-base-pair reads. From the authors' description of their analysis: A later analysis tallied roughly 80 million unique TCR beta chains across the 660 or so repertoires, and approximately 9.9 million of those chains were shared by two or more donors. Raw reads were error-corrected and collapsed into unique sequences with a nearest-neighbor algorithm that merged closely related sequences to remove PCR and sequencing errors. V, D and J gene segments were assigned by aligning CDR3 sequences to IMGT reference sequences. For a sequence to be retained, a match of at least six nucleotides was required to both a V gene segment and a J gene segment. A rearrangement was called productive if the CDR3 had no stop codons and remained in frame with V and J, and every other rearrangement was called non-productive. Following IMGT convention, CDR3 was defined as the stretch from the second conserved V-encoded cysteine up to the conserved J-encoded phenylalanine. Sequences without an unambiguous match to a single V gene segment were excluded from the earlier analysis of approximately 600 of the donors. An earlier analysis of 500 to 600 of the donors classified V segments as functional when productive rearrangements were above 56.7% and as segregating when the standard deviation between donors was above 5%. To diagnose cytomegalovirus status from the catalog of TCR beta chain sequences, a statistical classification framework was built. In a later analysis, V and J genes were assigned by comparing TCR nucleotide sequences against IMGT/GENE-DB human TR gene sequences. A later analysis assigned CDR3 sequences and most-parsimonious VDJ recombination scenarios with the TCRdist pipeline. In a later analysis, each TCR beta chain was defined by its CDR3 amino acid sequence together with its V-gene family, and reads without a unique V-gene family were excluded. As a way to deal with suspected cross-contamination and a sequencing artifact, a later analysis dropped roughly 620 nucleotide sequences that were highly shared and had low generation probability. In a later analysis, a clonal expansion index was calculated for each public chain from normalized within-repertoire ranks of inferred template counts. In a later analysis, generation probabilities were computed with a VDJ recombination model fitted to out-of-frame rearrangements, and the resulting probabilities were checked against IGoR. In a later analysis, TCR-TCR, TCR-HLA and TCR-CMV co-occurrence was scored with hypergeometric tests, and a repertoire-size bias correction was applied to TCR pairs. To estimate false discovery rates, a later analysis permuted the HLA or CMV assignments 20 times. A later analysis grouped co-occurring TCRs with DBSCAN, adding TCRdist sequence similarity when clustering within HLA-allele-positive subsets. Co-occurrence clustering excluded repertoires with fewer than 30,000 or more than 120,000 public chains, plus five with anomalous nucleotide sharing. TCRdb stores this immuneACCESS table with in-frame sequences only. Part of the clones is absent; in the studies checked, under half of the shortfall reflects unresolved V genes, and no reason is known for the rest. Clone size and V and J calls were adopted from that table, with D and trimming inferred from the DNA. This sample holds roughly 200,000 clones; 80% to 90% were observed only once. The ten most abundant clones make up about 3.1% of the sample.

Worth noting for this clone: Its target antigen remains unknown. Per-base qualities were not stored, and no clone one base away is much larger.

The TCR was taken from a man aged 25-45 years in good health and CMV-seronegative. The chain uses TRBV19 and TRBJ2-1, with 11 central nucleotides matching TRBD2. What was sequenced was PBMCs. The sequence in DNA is TGTGCCAGTAGTTCGTCTAGCGGGGGGAGGTCCTACAATGAGCAGTTCTTC. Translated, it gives CASSSSSGGRSYNEQFF. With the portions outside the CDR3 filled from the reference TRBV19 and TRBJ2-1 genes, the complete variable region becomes DGGITQSPKYLFRKEGQNVTLSCEQNLNHDAMYWYRQDPGQGLRLIYYSQIVNDFQKGDIAEGYSVSREKKESFPLTVTSAQKNPTAFYLCASSSSSGGRSYNEQFFGPGTRLTVL.